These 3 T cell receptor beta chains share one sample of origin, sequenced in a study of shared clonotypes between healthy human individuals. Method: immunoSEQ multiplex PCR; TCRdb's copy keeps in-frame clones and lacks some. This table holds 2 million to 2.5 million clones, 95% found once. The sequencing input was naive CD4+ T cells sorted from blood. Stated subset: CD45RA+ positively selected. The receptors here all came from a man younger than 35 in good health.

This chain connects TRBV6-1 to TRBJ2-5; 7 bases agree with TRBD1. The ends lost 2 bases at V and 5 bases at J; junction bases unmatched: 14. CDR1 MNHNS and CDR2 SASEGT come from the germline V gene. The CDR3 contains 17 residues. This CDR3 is CASSEQGDPVLFETQYF. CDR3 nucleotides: TGTGCCAGCAGTGAACAGGGGGACCCAGTTTTATTTGAGACCCAGTACTTC.

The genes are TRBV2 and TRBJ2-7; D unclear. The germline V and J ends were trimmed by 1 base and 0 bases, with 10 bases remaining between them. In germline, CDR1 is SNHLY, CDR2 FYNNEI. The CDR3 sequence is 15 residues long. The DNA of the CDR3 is TGTGCCAGCAGTGAAGTAACAATGCTCTCCTACGAGCAGTACTTC. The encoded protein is CASSEVTMLSYEQYF.

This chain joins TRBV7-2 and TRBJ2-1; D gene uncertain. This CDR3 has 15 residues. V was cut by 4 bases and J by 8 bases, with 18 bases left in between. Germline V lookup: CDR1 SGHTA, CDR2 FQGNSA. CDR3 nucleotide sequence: TGTGCCAGCAGCTCCTCAAGTGCGATCGCGGATGAGCAGTTCTTC. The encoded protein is CASSSSSAIADEQFF.